The 7 T cell receptor beta chains given below trace back to one sample, sequenced in a study of Ad26.COV2.S vaccination and SARS-CoV-2 variants. Measured with immunoSEQ multiplex PCR; TCRdb has only the in-frame clones, and not every one. The data hold 400,000 to 450,000 clones, with around 92% observed a single time. Documented treatment: 15 to 20 received Ad26.COV2.S at low or high dose, single or two shots; about 5 received placebo; per-sample allocation not given. At day 63 after the first vaccine or placebo injection, samples were drawn. The sequencing here drew on peripheral blood, taken in a trial of Ad26.COV2.S vaccine versus placebo. The receptor source for this set is a person between 18 and 59 years old who received the Ad26.COV2.S COVID-19 vaccine or a placebo.

The chain uses TRBV27 and TRBJ1-1; D might be TRBD1 (5 bases). The germline V gene has CDR1 MNHEY and CDR2 SMNVEV (reference sequence). Trimming stripped 5 bases from V and 1 base from J, with 17 bases between. This CDR3 is 16 amino acids long. The CDR3: CASSPTRQLPNTEAFF. The CDR3 DNA reads TGTGCCAGCAGTCCTACGCGACAGTTACCGAACACTGAAGCTTTCTTT.

The chain carries TRBV9 and TRBJ1-6, with TRBD1 as a possible D gene (6 bases). Germline CDR1 is SGDLS and CDR2 is YYNGEE. Between the trimmed V and J ends, which lost 4 bases and 10 bases, there was a span of 12 bases. This CDR3 contains 13 residues. The CDR3 coding sequence is TGTGCCAGCAGCACAGGGTCTGGCTCACCCCTCCACTTT. Translating gives CASSTGSGSPLHF.

This clone was picked up a small number of times. The rearrangement uses TRBV30 and TRBJ2-7; D not certain. The V gene lost 4 bases and the J gene lost 3 bases, with 13 bases spanning the gap. CDR1 is GTSNPN, CDR2 SVGIG, per germline (reference sequence). The CDR3 is 13 residues long. The CDR3 loop reads CAWTRDFRYEQYF. DNA for the CDR3: TGTGCCTGGACCAGAGATTTTCGCTACGAGCAGTACTTC.

The chain is built from TRBV7-9 and TRBJ2-1, with D perhaps matching TRBD2 (5 bases). V was cut by 5 bases and J by 4 bases, with 12 bases left in between. There are 14 residues in the CDR3. The germline CDR1 and CDR2 sequences are SEHNR and FQNEAQ (reference sequence). CDR3 residues: CASSLVEGYNEQFF. The CDR3 region has the DNA TGTGCCAGCAGCCTTGTTGAGGGTTACAATGAGCAGTTCTTC.

This clone showed up just a few times. The V call is TRBV18, the J call TRBJ2-7; tentatively, D is TRBD1 (5 bases). Trimming left V 0 bases short and J 0 bases short, with 12 bases between. The CDR3 totals 16 residues. The germline V gene has CDR1 KGHSH and CDR2 LQKENI. The CDR3 nucleotides read TGTGCCAGCTCACCACCGATACACAGGAGCTCCTACGAGCAGTACTTC. As protein: CASSPPIHRSSYEQYF.

This rearrangement joins TRBV4-3 to TRBJ1-2; D uncertain. The V and J ends lost 1 base and 3 bases respectively, with 12 bases between them. The CDR3 consists of 15 residues. From germline, CDR1 is LGHNA and CDR2 YSLEER. CDR3 coding DNA: TGCGCCAGCAGCCAAGCGCCGCGGGGAGACTATGGCTACACCTTC. Translation gives CASSQAPRGDYGYTF.

The chain is built from TRBV4-3 and TRBJ2-7; D not certain. Germline CDR1 reads LGHNA; CDR2 reads YSLEER. V gave up 0 bases and J gave up 0 bases, with 9 bases separating them. The CDR3 extends over 15 amino acids. DNA for the CDR3: TGCGCCAGCAGCCAAGAATTGGGCATCTCCTACGAGCAGTACTTC. It translates to CASSQELGISYEQYF.